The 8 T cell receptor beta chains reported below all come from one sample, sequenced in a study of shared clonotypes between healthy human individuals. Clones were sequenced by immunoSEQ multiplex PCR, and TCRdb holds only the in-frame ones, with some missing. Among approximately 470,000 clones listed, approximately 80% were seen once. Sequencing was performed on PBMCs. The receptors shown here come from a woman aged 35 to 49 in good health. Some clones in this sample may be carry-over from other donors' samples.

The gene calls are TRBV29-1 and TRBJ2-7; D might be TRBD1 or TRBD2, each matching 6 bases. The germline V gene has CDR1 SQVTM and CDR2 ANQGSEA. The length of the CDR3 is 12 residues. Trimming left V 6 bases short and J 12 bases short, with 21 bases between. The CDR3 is CSVTTPGAAPYF. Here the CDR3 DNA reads TGCAGCGTGACTACTCCGGGGGCCGCCCCGTACTTC.

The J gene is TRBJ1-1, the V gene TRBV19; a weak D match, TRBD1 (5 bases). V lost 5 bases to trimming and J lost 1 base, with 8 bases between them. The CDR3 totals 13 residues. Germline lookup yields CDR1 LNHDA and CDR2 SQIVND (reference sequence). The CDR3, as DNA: TGTGCCAGTAGTTTTGACAGGAACACTGAAGCTTTCTTT. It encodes CASSFDRNTEAFF.

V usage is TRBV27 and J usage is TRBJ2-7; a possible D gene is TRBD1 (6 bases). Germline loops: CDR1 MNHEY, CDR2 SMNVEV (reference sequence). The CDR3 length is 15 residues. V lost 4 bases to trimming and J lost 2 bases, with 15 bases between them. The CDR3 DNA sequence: TGTGCCAGCAGTTCCGGACAGACCCGGGCCTACGAGCAGTACTTC. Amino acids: CASSSGQTRAYEQYF.

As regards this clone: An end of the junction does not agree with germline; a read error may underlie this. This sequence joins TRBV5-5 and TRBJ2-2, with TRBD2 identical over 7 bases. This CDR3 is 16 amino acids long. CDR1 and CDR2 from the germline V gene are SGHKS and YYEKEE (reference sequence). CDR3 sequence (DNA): TGCGCCAGCAGCCAAGATACGCTGGGAGGGCCCGGGGAGCTGTTTTTT. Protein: CASSQDTLGGPGELFF. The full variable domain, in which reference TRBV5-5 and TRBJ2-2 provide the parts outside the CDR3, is DAGVTQSPTHLIKTRGQQVTLRCSPISGHKSVSWYQQVLGQGPQFIFQYYEKEERGRGNFPDRFSARQFPNYSSELNVNALLLGDSALYLCASSQDTLGGPGELFFGEGSRLTVL.

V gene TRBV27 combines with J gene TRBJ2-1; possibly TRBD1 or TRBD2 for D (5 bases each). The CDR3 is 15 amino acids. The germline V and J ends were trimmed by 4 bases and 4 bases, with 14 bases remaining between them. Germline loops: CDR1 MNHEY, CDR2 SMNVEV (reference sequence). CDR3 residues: CASSWGTPIYNEQFF. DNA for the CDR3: TGTGCCAGCAGTTGGGGGACCCCTATTTACAATGAGCAGTTCTTC.

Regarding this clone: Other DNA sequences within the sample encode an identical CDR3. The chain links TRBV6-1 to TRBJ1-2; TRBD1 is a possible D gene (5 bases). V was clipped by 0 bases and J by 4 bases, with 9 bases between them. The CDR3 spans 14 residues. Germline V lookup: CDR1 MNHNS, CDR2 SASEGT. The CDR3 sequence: CASSEADRFYGYTF. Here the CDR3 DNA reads TGTGCCAGCAGTGAAGCTGACAGATTCTATGGCTACACCTTC.

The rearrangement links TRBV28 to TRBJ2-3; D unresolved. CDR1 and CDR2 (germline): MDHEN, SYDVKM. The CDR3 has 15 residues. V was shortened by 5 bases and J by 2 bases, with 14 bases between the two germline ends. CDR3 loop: CASSASAGDTDTQYF. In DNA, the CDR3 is TGTGCCAGCAGTGCCTCGGCAGGAGACACAGATACGCAGTATTTT. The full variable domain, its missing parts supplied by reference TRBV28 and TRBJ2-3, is DVKVTQSSRYLVKRTGEKVFLECVQDMDHENMFWYRQDPGLGLRLIYFSYDVKMKEKGDIPEGYSVSREKKERFSLILESASTNQTSMYLCASSASAGDTDTQYFGPGTRLTVL.

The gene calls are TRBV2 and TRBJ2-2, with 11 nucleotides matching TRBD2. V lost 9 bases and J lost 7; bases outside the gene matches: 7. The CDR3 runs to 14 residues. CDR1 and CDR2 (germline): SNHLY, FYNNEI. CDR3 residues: CASGTSGGGGELFF. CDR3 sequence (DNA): TGTGCCAGTGGGACTAGCGGCGGAGGCGGGGAGCTGTTTTTT.